A selection of T cell receptor beta chains follows, all from one sample in a study of T cell clonotyping in hematopoietic cell transplantation. This table comes from immunoSEQ multiplex PCR, and its TCRdb copy is limited to in-frame clones, with some not included. This sample has roughly 4,500 clones; roughly 19% occur once, and the top ten carry roughly 23%. The material was PBMCs, obtained 180 days after allogeneic stem cell transplant. These receptors were collected from a male patient under 35 who had an allogeneic stem cell transplant, so the T cells may come from the graft donor. Some clones in this sample may be carry-over from other donors' samples. Each CDR3 is given with its conserved first and last residue. The D gene is left open where the match is weak. Some rows have no size entry. The others give once, few or many, or a class for an expanded clone.

j_call d_call clone_size v_call cdr3_nt cdr3_aa
TRBJ1-3 NA few TRBV5-1 TGCGCCAGCAGCTTGGAAGGGGATGGAAACACCATATATTTT CASSLEGDGNTIYF
TRBJ2-7 NA NA TRBV7-2 TGTGCCAGCAGCTTAGTGGGCGGGACCCGGGAGCAGTACTTC CASSLVGGTREQYF
TRBJ2-7 TRBD1 NA TRBV30 TGTGCCTGGAGTGTGGGGACAGGGCGGGAGCAGTACTTC CAWSVGTGREQYF
TRBJ2-7 TRBD1 few TRBV29-1 TGCAGCGTTGGGGACAGCGGACAGCAGTACTTC CSVGDSGQQYF
TRBJ1-1 NA few TRBV6-6 TGTGCCAGCGGTTGGGGCACTGAAGCTTTCTTT CASGWGTEAFF
TRBJ1-6 NA NA TRBV12-5 TGTGCTAGTGGCCGGGTTAGCTCCTATAATTCACCCCTCCACTTT CASGRVSSYNSPLHF
TRBJ2-6 NA NA TRBV30 TGTGCCTGGAGTGTATTATCGGGCGGTGCCTCTGTCCTGACTTTC CAWSVLSGGASVLTF
TRBJ2-7 NA few TRBV7-2 TGTGCCAGCAGCTCAAGGCTCGAGGGCGAGCAGTACTTC CASSSRLEGEQYF
TRBJ2-7 NA NA TRBV29-1 TGCAGCGTTGTTTGGCAGAATTACGAGCAGTACTTC CSVVWQNYEQYF
TRBJ2-2 TRBD2 few TRBV4-2 TGTGCCAGCAGCCAACAACTAGCGGGAGGGACCGGGGAGCTGTTTTTT CASSQQLAGGTGELFF
TRBJ1-2 NA NA TRBV30 TGTGCCTGGGGAGGGCATGGCTACACCTTC CAWGGHGYTF
TRBJ2-7 TRBD2 NA TRBV30 TGTGCCTGGAGCGGTAGCGGGAGTACCGTCTACGAGCAGTACTTC CAWSGSGSTVYEQYF
TRBJ2-5 TRBD1 few TRBV6-5 TGTGCCAGCAGTCGAATCGGGACAGGGGCAGAGACCCAGTACTTC CASSRIGTGAETQYF
TRBJ2-7 TRBD2 few TRBV6-5 TGTGCCAGCAACCCTAGCGGGAGGGCCGTCTACGAGCAGTACTTC CASNPSGRAVYEQYF
TRBJ2-7 NA NA TRBV25-1 TGTGCCATCGCTTACTACGAGCAGTACTTC CAIAYYEQYF
TRBJ2-1 NA few TRBV27 TGTGCCAGCAACTCCCCTGAGCAGTTCTTC CASNSPEQFF
TRBJ2-1 NA NA TRBV20-1 TGCAGTGCTGGGGGGCCCAAGTTCTTC CSAGGPKFF
TRBJ2-3 TRBD2 NA TRBV30 TGTGCCTGGGATATAGCGGGACGCACAGATACGCAGTATTTT CAWDIAGRTDTQYF
TRBJ1-5 NA few TRBV4-3 TGCGCCAGCAGCCAAGATAGCAGGGGAAATCAGCCCCAGCATTTT CASSQDSRGNQPQHF
TRBJ1-5 NA NA TRBV30 TGTGCCTGGAGTCTAGGGGGCAATCAGCCCCAGCATTTT CAWSLGGNQPQHF
TRBJ2-3 TRBD2 few TRBV30 TGTGCCTGGAGTAGCGGGGGCACAGATACGCAGTATTTT CAWSSGGTDTQYF
TRBJ1-1 TRBD1 medium-sized TRBV19 TGTGCCAGTAGTACAGGGGGACGAGAAGCTTTCTTT CASSTGGREAFF
TRBJ2-5 NA NA TRBV5-8 TGTGCCAGCAGCTTAAGGACGTACCAAGAGACCCAGTACTTC CASSLRTYQETQYF
TRBJ2-7 NA NA TRBV30 TGTGCCTGGAGTAGGCAGACCAACGAGCAGTACTTC CAWSRQTNEQYF
TRBJ1-1 NA few TRBV4-3 TGCGCCAGCAGCCCAGAAGATGGATCCGGGAAGAACACTGAAGCTTTCTTT CASSPEDGSGKNTEAFF
TRBJ2-5 NA NA TRBV30 TGTGCCTGGAGCCTCCCGGGCACCCGAGAGACCCAGTACTTC CAWSLPGTRETQYF
TRBJ1-5 NA few TRBV30 TGTGCCTGGAGTGTTGGTCCTGGCGGTTATCAGCCCCAGCATTTT CAWSVGPGGYQPQHF
TRBJ2-5 TRBD1 medium-sized TRBV28 TGTGCCAGCGATACAGGGGGACCAGAGACCCAGTACTTC CASDTGGPETQYF
TRBJ2-3 NA few TRBV6-5 TGTGCCTCAAACCAGCGGGCTAGCACAGATACGCAGTATTTT CASNQRASTDTQYF
TRBJ2-1 TRBD1 medium-sized TRBV25-1 TGTGCCAGCAGTCACCGGGACAGGGGGCAATATGAGCAGTTCTTC CASSHRDRGQYEQFF
TRBJ2-7 TRBD2 few TRBV6-5 TGTGCCAGCAAAGATAGCGGGAGAAACGAGCAGTACTTC CASKDSGRNEQYF
TRBJ1-5 TRBD1 NA TRBV30 TGTGCCTGGAGTCGGCCGGGACAGACTTATCAGCCCCAGCATTTT CAWSRPGQTYQPQHF
TRBJ2-5 NA NA TRBV30 TGTGCCTGGAGTCTACGACATTTGGAGACCCAGTACTTC CAWSLRHLETQYF
TRBJ2-7 TRBD1 NA TRBV25-1 TGTGCCAGCAGCGAAGCAACCGGACAGGGAGGCTCCTACGAGCAGTACTTC CASSEATGQGGSYEQYF
TRBJ1-6 TRBD1 few TRBV5-6 TGTGCCAGCAGCTCGCTGGGTGGGGACAGAGGCCTCCACTTT CASSSLGGDRGLHF
TRBJ2-1 TRBD1 NA TRBV4-1 TGCGCCAGCAGCCAAGATATCCGGGACAGCTACAATGAGCAGTTCTTC CASSQDIRDSYNEQFF
TRBJ2-7 TRBD2 NA TRBV29-1 TGCAGCTCGGGAGGGGGGACCACCTACGAGCAGTACTTC CSSGGGTTYEQYF
TRBJ2-1 NA few TRBV30 TGTGCCTGGAGTGAGGGAACCTATGAGCAGTTCTTC CAWSEGTYEQFF
TRBJ2-5 TRBD2 NA TRBV30 TGTGCCTGGACTAGCGGGGAGGGTGACCAGTACTTC CAWTSGEGDQYF
TRBJ2-1 NA few TRBV6-6 TGTGCCAGCAGTTATAACCCCGCCTACAATGAGCAGTTCTTC CASSYNPAYNEQFF
TRBJ2-7 TRBD2 NA TRBV30 TGTGCCTGGACCTGGGGGGGAGGTATGACCTACGAGCAGTACTTC CAWTWGGGMTYEQYF
TRBJ2-3 NA few TRBV30 TGTGCCTGGAGTCTTTCCACAGATACGCAGTATTTT CAWSLSTDTQYF
TRBJ2-7 TRBD1 NA TRBV5-6 TGTGCCAGCAGCCTGACAGGGGGCTACGAGCAGTACTTC CASSLTGGYEQYF
TRBJ1-5 NA NA TRBV28 TGTGCCAGCACCGACAGACAGTTCAATCAGCCCCAGCATTTT CASTDRQFNQPQHF
TRBJ2-7 TRBD2 few TRBV28 TGTGCCAGCAGTCCCCACCTAGCGGGAGTAACCGAGCAGTACTTC CASSPHLAGVTEQYF
TRBJ2-7 NA NA TRBV6-5 TGTGCCAGCAGTGACATTGGGACCACCTACGAGCAGTACTTC CASSDIGTTYEQYF